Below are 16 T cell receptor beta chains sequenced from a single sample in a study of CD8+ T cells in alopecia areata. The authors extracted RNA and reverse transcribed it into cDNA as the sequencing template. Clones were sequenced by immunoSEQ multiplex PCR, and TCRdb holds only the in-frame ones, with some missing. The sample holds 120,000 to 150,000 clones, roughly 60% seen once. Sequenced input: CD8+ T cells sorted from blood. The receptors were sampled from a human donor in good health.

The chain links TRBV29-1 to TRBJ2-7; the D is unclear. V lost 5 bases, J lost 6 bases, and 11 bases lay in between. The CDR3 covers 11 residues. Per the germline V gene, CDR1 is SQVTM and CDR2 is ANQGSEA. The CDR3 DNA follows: TGCAGCGTTAACGACCCTACCGAGCAGTACTTC. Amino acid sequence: CSVNDPTEQYF.

This CDR3 is CASSIPVLNTEAFF. CDR3 DNA: TGTGCCAGTAGTATACCAGTCTTGAACACTGAAGCTTTCTTT. The gene calls are TRBV19 and TRBJ1-1; no firm D call. V lost 2 bases, J lost 0 bases, and 7 bases lay in between. This CDR3 region has 14 residues. Germline values: CDR1 LNHDA, CDR2 SQIVND (reference sequence).

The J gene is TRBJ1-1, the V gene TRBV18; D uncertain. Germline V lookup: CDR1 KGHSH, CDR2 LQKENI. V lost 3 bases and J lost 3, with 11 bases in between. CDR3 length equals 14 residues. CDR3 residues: CASSPQTRDTEAFF. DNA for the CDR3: TGTGCCAGCTCACCTCAGACTCGAGACACTGAAGCTTTCTTT.

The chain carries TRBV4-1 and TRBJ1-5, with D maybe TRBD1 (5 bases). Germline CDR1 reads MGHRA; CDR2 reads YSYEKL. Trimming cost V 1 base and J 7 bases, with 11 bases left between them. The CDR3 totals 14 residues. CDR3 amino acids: CASSQGGWGQPQHF. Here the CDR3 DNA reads TGCGCCAGCAGCCAAGGGGGTTGGGGGCAGCCCCAGCATTTT.

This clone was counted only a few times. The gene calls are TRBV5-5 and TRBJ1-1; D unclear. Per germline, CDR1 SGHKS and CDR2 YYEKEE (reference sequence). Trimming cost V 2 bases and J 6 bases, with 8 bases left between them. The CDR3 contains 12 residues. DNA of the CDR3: TGTGCCAGCAGCTTAGGAAGTTCTGAAGCTTTCTTT. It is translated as CASSLGSSEAFF.

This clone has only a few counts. CDR3 residues: CASSSTGQDYEQYF. CDR3 nucleotides: TGTGCCAGCAGCTCAACGGGACAGGACTACGAGCAGTACTTC. The chain is built from TRBV7-9 and TRBJ2-7; 8 bases fit TRBD1. From germline, CDR1 is SEHNR and CDR2 FQNEAQ (reference sequence). V trimming: 4 bases; J trimming: 3 bases; junction bases outside the gene matches: 5. The CDR3 runs to 14 residues.

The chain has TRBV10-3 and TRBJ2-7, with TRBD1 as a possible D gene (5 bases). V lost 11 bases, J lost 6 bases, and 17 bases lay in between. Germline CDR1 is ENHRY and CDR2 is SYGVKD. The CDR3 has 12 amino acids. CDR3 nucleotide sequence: TGTGCCTCCCAGGGCGACAGTCCCGAGCAGTACTTC. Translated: CASQGDSPEQYF.

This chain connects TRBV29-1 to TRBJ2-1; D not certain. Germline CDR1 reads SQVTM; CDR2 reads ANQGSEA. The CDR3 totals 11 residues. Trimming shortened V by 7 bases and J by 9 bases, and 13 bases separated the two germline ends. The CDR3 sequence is CSAIGLGEQFF. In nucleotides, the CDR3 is TGCAGCGCCATCGGCCTAGGTGAGCAGTTCTTC.

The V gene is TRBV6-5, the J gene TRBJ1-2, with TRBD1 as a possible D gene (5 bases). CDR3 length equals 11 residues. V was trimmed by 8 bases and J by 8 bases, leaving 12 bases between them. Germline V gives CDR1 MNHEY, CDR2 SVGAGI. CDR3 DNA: TGTGCCAGCGGCAGGGCTCCCGGCTACACCTTC. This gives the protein CASGRAPGYTF.

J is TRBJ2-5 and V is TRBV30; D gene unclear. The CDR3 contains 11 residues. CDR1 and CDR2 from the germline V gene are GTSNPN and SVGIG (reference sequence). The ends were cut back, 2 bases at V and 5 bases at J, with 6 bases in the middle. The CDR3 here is CAWSPAETQYF. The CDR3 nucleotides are TGTGCCTGGAGTCCTGCGGAGACCCAGTACTTC. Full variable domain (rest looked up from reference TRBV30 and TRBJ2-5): SQTIHQWPATLVQPVGSPLSLECTVEGTSNPNLYWYRQAAGRGLQLLFYSVGIGQISSEVPQNLSASRPQDRQFILSSKKLLLSDSGFYLCAWSPAETQYFGPGTRLLVL.

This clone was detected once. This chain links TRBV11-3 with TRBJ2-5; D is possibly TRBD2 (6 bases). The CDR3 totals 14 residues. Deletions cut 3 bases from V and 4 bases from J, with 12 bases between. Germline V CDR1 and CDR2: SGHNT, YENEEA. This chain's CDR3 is CASSFGWEAETQYF. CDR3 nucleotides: TGTGCCAGCAGCTTTGGCTGGGAGGCAGAGACCCAGTACTTC.

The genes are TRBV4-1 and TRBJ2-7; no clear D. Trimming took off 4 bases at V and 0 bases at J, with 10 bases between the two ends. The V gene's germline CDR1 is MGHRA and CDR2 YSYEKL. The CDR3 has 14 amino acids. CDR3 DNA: TGCGCCAGCAGCCTAAAGGGAATCTCCTACGAGCAGTACTTC. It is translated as CASSLKGISYEQYF.

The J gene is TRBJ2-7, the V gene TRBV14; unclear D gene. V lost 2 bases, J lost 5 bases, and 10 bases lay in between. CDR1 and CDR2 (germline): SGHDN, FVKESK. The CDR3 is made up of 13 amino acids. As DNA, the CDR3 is TGTGCCAGCAGCCAATGGCGCGCAGACGAGCAGTACTTC. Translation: CASSQWRADEQYF.

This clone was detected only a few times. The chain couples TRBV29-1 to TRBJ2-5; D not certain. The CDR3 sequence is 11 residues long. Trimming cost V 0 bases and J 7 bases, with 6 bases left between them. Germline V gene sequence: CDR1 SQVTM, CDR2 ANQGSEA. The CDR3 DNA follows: TGCAGCGTTGAAGATCTTGGGACCCAGTACTTC. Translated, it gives CSVEDLGTQYF.

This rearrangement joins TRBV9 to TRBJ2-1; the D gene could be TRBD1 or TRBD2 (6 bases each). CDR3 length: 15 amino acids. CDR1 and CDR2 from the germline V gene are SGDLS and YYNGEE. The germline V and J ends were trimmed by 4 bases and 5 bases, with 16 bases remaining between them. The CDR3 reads CASSPEGGLDNEQFF. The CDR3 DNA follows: TGTGCCAGCAGCCCAGAGGGGGGATTAGACAATGAGCAGTTCTTC.

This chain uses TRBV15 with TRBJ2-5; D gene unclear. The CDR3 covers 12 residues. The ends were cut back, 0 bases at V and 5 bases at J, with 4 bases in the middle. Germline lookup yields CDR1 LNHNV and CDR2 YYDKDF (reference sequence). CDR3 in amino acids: CATSRDTETQYF. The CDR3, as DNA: TGTGCCACCAGCAGAGATACGGAGACCCAGTACTTC. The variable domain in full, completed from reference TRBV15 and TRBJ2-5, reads DAMVIQNPRYQVTQFGKPVTLSCSQTLNHNVMYWYQQKSSQAPKLLFHYYDKDFNNEADTPDNFQSRRPNTSFCFLDIRSPGLGDTAMYLCATSRDTETQYFGPGTRLLVL.